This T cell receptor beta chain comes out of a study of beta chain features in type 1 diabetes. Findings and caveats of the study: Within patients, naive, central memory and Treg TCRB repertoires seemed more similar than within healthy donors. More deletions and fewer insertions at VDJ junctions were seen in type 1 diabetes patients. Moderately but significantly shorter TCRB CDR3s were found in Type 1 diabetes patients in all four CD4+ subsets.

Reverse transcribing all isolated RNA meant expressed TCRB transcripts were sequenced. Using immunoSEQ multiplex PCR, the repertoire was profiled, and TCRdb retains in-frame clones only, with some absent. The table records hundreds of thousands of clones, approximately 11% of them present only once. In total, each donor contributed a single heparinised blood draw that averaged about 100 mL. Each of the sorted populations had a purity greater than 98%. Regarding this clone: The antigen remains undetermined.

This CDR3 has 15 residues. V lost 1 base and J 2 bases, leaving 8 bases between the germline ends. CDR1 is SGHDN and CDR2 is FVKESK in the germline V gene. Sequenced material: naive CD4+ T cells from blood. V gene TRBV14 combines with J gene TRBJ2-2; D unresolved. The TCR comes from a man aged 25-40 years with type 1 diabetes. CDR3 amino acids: CASSQAQFNTGELFF. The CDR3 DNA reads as TGTGCCAGCAGCCAAGCGCAGTTCAACACCGGGGAGCTGTTTTTT.